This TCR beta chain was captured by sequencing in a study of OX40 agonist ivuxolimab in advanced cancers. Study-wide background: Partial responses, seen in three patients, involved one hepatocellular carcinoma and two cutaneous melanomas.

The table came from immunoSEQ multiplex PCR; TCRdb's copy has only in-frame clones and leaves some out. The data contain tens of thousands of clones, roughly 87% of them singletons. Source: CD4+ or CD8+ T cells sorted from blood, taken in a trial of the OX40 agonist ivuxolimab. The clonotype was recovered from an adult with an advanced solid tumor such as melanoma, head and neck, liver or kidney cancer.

For the CDR3, the DNA is TGTGCCAGCAGCCCCAGGCCAGGGGAGATACAAGAGACCCAGTACTTC. Translating it yields CASSPRPGEIQETQYF. This sequence joins TRBV28 and TRBJ2-5; perhaps TRBD1 as D (6 bases). The CDR3 extends over 16 amino acids. Germline CDR1 is MDHEN and CDR2 is SYDVKM. Trimming pared 6 bases from V and 2 bases from J, leaving 19 bases between.